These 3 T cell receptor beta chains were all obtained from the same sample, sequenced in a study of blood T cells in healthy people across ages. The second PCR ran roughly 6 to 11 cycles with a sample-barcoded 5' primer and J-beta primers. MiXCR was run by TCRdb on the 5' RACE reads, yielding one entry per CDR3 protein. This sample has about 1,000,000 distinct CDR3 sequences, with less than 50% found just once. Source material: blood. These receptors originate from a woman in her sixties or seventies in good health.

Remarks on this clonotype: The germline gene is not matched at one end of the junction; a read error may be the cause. The CDR3 protein is CATSESGNYGYTF. In nucleotides, the CDR3 is TGTGCCACCAGTGAGTCGGGGAACTATGGCTACACCTTC. The chain is built from TRBV10-3 and TRBJ1-2, with unresolved D. The CDR3 is 13 amino acids. Germline V gene data show CDR1 as ENHRY and CDR2 as SYGVKD.

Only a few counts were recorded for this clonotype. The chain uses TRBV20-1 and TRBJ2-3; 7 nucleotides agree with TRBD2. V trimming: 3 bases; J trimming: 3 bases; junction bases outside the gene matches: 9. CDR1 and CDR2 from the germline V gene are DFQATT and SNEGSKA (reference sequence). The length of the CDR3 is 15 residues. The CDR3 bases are TGCAGTGCTAGGCGGGCGGGAGTGAGGACAGATACGCAGTATTTT. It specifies CSARRAGVRTDTQYF.

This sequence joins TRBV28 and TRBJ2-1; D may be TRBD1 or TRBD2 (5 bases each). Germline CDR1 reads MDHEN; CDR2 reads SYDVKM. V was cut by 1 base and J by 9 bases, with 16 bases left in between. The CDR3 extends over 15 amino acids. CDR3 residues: CASSLSGRVVGEQFF. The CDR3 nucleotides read TGTGCCAGCAGTTTATCGGGGCGAGTAGTCGGTGAGCAGTTCTTC. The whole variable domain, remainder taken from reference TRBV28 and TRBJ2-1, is DVKVTQSSRYLVKRTGEKVFLECVQDMDHENMFWYRQDPGLGLRLIYFSYDVKMKEKGDIPEGYSVSREKKERFSLILESASTNQTSMYLCASSLSGRVVGEQFFGPGTRLTVL.